Each of the 24 T cell receptor beta chains below was sequenced from the same sample in a study of regulatory T cells in long-lasting Graves disease. Building the TCR beta libraries relied on iRepertoire HTBI primers, and CDR3 regions underwent Arm-PCR. TCRdb called the multiplex PCR reads again in MiXCR, with one record for every CDR3 protein. The sample lists hundreds of thousands of distinct CDR3 sequences; approximately 15% were seen once. The time point here: newly diagnosed GD, antithyroid drugs for less than 3 months. RNA isolated from PBMCs was used to make the TCR library. This sample was also put to use in a study of T cells in Graves' hyperthyroidism and ophthalmopathy.

The sample was peripheral blood mononuclear cells (PBMCs), taken at new diagnosis, from a patient treated with antithyroid drugs. These receptors were obtained from a woman under 40 with Graves disease.

This clonotype was seen a handful of times. The CDR3 DNA sequence: TGTGCCAGCAGCCACAATTCACCCCTCCACTTT. This codes for CASSHNSPLHF. The chain carries TRBV3-1 and TRBJ1-6; the D is unclear. Germline lookup yields CDR1 LGHDT and CDR2 YNNKEL (reference sequence). The CDR3 is 11 residues long. The V and J ends lost 3 bases and 7 bases respectively, with 1 base between them.

This clonotype was seen many times. J is TRBJ1-6 and V is TRBV2; 8 bases agree with TRBD1. Germline V gives CDR1 SNHLY, CDR2 FYNNEI. This CDR3 spans 15 amino acids. The ends lost 6 bases at V and 10 bases at J; junction bases unmatched: 11. For the CDR3, the DNA is TGTGCCAGCAGAGCGGACAGGGTAGTTTGGTCACCCCTCCACTTT. Its protein is CASRADRVVWSPLHF.

This clonotype was seen at least ten times. This rearrangement joins TRBV6-1 to TRBJ1-5, with TRBD1 as a possible D gene (6 bases). The length of the CDR3 is 15 residues. The germline gives CDR1 MNHNS, CDR2 SASEGT. The ends were cut back, 6 bases at V and 5 bases at J, with 17 bases in the middle. The CDR3 DNA reads as TGTGCCAGCAGGGGTACAGGGCCGTCGCATCAGCCCCAGCATTTT. This codes for CASRGTGPSHQPQHF.

The chain carries TRBV14 and TRBJ2-7; D unclear. Trimming pared 2 bases from V and 7 bases from J, leaving 12 bases between. The CDR3 runs to 13 residues. Germline values: CDR1 SGHDN, CDR2 FVKESK. CDR3 nucleotides: TGTGCCAGCAGCCAACACCGGATGGGGGAGCAGTACTTC. Translating gives CASSQHRMGEQYF.

Concerning this clonotype: This sequence may be a read error, since a much larger clone differs from it by one base. The rearrangement links TRBV6-5 to TRBJ2-7, with D perhaps TRBD1 (5 bases). CDR3 length: 13 amino acids. V dropped 2 bases and J dropped 2 bases, with 7 bases sitting between them. Germline CDR1 is MNHEY and CDR2 is SVGAGI. The CDR3 bases are TGTGCCAGCAGTTACGACAGAACCTACGAGCAGTACTTC. Translated, it gives CASSYDRTYEQYF.

This chain uses TRBV6-5 with TRBJ2-7; 10 bases fit TRBD2. CDR3 length: 14 amino acids. Germline V gene data show CDR1 as MNHEY and CDR2 as SVGAGI. The V segment lost 1 base and the J segment 9 bases; nucleotides outside the gene matches: 6. The CDR3 spells CASSYLAGGRLQYF. The CDR3 nucleotides read TGTGCCAGCAGTTACTTAGCGGGGGGCCGGTTGCAGTACTTC.

The gene calls are TRBV13 and TRBJ2-1; D uncertain. This CDR3 region has 14 residues. With 10 bases removed from V and 1 base from J, the gap between germline ends came to 14 bases. The germline V gene encodes CDR1 PRHDT and CDR2 FYEKMQ (reference sequence). The CDR3 DNA follows: TGTGCCAACACTCGTGGATCATCCTACAATGAGCAGTTCTTC. Amino acids: CANTRGSSYNEQFF.

This clonotype was seen a few times. This chain joins TRBV6-5 and TRBJ1-1; a weak D match, TRBD1 (5 bases). The CDR3 sequence is 12 residues long. Trimming removed 2 bases at V and 8 bases at J, with 9 bases between. The germline gives CDR1 MNHEY, CDR2 SVGAGI. The chain's CDR3 is CASSYPGLEAFF. CDR3 DNA: TGTGCCAGCAGTTACCCGGGGCTGGAAGCTTTCTTT.

This clonotype came up many times. This chain uses TRBV10-2 with TRBJ1-5; 11 nucleotides match TRBD1. Per the germline V gene, CDR1 is WSHSY and CDR2 is SAAADI. Trimming cost V 6 bases and J 4 bases; bases outside gene matches: 8. There are 16 residues in the CDR3. The CDR3 loop is CASRESGTGGNQPQHF. CDR3 in DNA: TGCGCCAGCAGGGAATCCGGGACAGGGGGTAATCAGCCCCAGCATTTT.

The rearrangement joins TRBV5-6 to TRBJ2-6, with 10 nucleotides matching TRBD1. Trimming at V came to 4 bases and at J to 0 bases, leaving 4 bases not matched to a gene. Germline lookup yields CDR1 SGHDT and CDR2 YYEEEE. This CDR3 spans 17 amino acids. CDR3 DNA sequence: TGTGCCAGCAGCCCCGGGACAGGGGCCTCTGGGGCCAACGTCCTGACTTTC. This codes for CASSPGTGASGANVLTF.

This clonotype turned up a few times. The rearrangement uses TRBV5-6 and TRBJ1-5, with a possible D match to TRBD1 (6 bases). The CDR3 runs to 15 residues. Looked up from germline, CDR1 is SGHDT and CDR2 is YYEEEE. V gave up 1 base and J gave up 5 bases, with 13 bases separating them. CDR3 region: CASSLRQGNDQPQHF. CDR3 bases: TGTGCCAGCAGCTTGAGGCAGGGGAACGATCAGCCCCAGCATTTT.

This clonotype was counted many times. The rearrangement uses TRBV6-1 and TRBJ2-5; D remains unclear. Germline V lookup: CDR1 MNHNS, CDR2 SASEGT. Deletions cut 6 bases from V and 9 bases from J, with 17 bases between. The CDR3 loop spans 13 amino acids. CDR3 in amino acids: CASRFSGNMAQYF. Here the CDR3 DNA reads TGTGCCAGCAGATTCTCCGGCAATATGGCCCAGTACTTC.

This chain connects TRBV6-5 to TRBJ1-1; D is unresolved. Per the germline V gene, CDR1 is MNHEY and CDR2 is SVGAGI. V lost 3 bases and J 0 bases, leaving 11 bases between the germline ends. This CDR3 has 15 residues. In nucleotides, the CDR3 is TGTGCCAGCAGTTATACAGCCATTATGAACACTGAAGCTTTCTTT. Translated, it gives CASSYTAIMNTEAFF.

The chain carries TRBV19 and TRBJ1-2; no definite D call. From germline, CDR1 is LNHDA and CDR2 SQIVND (reference sequence). The CDR3 totals 14 residues. V lost 3 bases, J lost 2 bases, and 10 bases lay in between. CDR3 in DNA: TGTGCCAGTAGTATCTATACAGACAACTATGGCTACACCTTC. It is translated as CASSIYTDNYGYTF.

This clonotype was recorded many times. The genes are TRBV5-1 and TRBJ2-1; 16 bases line up with TRBD2. The germline V gene has CDR1 SGHRS and CDR2 YFSETQ. The V and J ends lost 4 bases and 6 bases, in that order; junction bases with no gene match: 16. The CDR3 consists of 20 residues. The CDR3 nucleotides are TGCGCCAGCAGCGGTACCGGGACTAGCGGGAGGGCCTGGCCGTCCAATGAGCAGTTCTTC. It translates to CASSGTGTSGRAWPSNEQFF.

This sequence joins TRBV12-3 or TRBV12-4 and TRBJ2-6, with D tentatively TRBD1 or TRBD2 (5 bases each). The CDR3 loop spans 16 amino acids. Trimming removed 5 bases from V and 0 bases from J, with 11 bases in between. For the CDR3, the DNA is TGTGCCAGCAGTCGGGACCGCCTCTCTGGGGCCAACGTCCTGACTTTC. Its translation: CASSRDRLSGANVLTF.

This clonotype came up many times. J is TRBJ1-1 and V is TRBV5-6; D perhaps matches TRBD1 (6 bases). The CDR3 consists of 13 residues. The V end was cut by 5 bases, the J end by 5 bases, with 13 bases between. Germline CDR1 SGHDT, CDR2 YYEEEE. CDR3 in amino acids: CASRQGGWTEAFF. In DNA, the CDR3 is TGTGCCAGCAGACAGGGAGGTTGGACTGAAGCTTTCTTT.

This clonotype was seen only a few times. The V and J genes are TRBV11-2 and TRBJ1-3; 11 nucleotides agree with TRBD1. The CDR3 is made up of 16 amino acids. Trimming at V came to 3 bases and at J to 2 bases, leaving 3 bases not matched to a gene. CDR1 and CDR2 (germline): SGHAT, FQNNGV. DNA of the CDR3: TGTGCCAGCAGCTTGGACAGGGGGCCTCCTGGAAACACCATATATTTT. This sequence encodes CASSLDRGPPGNTIYF.

Regarding this clonotype: A junction end diverges from the germline sequence, so it may reflect a read error. The chain uses TRBV28 and TRBJ2-5; D not certain. From germline, CDR1 is MDHEN and CDR2 SYDVKM. This CDR3 contains 14 residues. The CDR3 DNA reads as TGTGCCAACAGTTGGCACCATTCTCAAGAGACCCAGTACTTC. It specifies CANSWHHSQETQYF.

The rearrangement joins TRBV4-2 to TRBJ1-5, with D possibly being TRBD1 (5 bases). Germline V gene sequence: CDR1 LGHNA, CDR2 YNFKEQ. The V gene lost 0 bases and the J gene lost 9 bases, with 12 bases spanning the gap. This CDR3 is built from 14 residues. The CDR3 region is CASSQDWGRRPQHF. CDR3 coding DNA: TGTGCCAGCAGCCAAGATTGGGGGAGGCGGCCCCAGCATTTT.

This clonotype was counted ten times or more. The chain links TRBV28 to TRBJ1-5; D is unresolved. With 8 bases removed from V and 6 bases from J, the gap between germline ends came to 11 bases. Germline assignment: CDR1 MDHEN and CDR2 SYDVKM. The CDR3 is 12 amino acids. The CDR3 nucleotides read TGTGCCAGCCGCCAACGACCTCAGCCCCAGCATTTT. This translates into CASRQRPQPQHF.

Of note for this clonotype: The conserved phenylalanine or tryptophan is not found at the CDR3 terminus, so this likely reflects a read error. This chain joins TRBV27 and TRBJ2-7; D not resolved. V lost 5 bases and J 1 base, leaving 12 bases between the germline ends. CDR3 length: 14 amino acids. CDR1 MNHEY and CDR2 SMNVEV come from the germline V gene (reference sequence). The CDR3 DNA reads as TGTGCCAGCAGTAGGATCATCTCTTCCTACGAGCAGTACCTC. It is translated as CASSRIISSYEQYL.

This clonotype has only a few counts. The V call is TRBV7-8, the J call TRBJ1-5; maybe TRBD1 (5 bases). Germline V CDR1 and CDR2: SGHVS, FQNEAQ. V lost 1 base, J lost 1 base, and 17 bases lay in between. This CDR3 has 18 residues. CDR3 DNA sequence: TGTGCCAGCAGCTTAGGGGGGGGTTCCCCTGCCAGCAATCAGCCCCAGCATTTT. The encoded protein is CASSLGGGSPASNQPQHF.

The V call is TRBV18, the J call TRBJ1-5; D gene uncertain. CDR3 length: 15 amino acids. Germline V lookup: CDR1 KGHSH, CDR2 LQKENI. Trimming removed 4 bases at V and 1 base at J, with 11 bases between. The CDR3 is CASSHGGYSNQPQHF. The CDR3, as DNA: TGTGCCAGCTCACACGGAGGTTACAGCAATCAGCCCCAGCATTTT.